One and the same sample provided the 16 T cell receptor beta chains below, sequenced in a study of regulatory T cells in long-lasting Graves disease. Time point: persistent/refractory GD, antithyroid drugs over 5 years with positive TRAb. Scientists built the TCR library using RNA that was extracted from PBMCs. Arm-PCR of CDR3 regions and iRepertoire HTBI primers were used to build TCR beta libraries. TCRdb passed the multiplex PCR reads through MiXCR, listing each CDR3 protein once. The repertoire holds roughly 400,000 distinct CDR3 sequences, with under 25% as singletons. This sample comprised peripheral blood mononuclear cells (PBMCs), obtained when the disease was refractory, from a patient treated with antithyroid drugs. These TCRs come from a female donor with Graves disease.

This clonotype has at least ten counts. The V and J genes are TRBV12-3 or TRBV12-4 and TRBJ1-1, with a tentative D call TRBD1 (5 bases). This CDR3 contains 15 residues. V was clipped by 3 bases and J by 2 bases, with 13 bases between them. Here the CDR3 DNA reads TGTGCCAGCAGTTTCGGCGGGGCGGTAAACACTGAAGCTTTCTTT. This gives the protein CASSFGGAVNTEAFF.

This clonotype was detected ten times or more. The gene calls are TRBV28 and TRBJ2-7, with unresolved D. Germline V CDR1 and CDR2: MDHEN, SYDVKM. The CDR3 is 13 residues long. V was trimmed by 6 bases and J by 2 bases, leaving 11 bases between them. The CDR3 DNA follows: TGTGCCAGCAGCGACCCCAGCCCCTACGAGCAGTACTTC. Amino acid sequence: CASSDPSPYEQYF.

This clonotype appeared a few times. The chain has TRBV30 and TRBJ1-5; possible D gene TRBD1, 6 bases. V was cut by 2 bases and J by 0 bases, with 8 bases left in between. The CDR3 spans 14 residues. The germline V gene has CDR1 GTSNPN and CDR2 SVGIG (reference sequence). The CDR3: CAWSTQGSNQPQHF. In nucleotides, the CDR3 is TGTGCCTGGAGTACACAGGGTAGCAATCAGCCCCAGCATTTT.

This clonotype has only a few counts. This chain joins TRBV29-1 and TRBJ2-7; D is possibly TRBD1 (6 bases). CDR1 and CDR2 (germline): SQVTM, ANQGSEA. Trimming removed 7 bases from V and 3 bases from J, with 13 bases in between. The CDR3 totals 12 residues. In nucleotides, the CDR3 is TGCAGCGCAGACAGGATACACTACGAGCAGTACTTC. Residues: CSADRIHYEQYF.

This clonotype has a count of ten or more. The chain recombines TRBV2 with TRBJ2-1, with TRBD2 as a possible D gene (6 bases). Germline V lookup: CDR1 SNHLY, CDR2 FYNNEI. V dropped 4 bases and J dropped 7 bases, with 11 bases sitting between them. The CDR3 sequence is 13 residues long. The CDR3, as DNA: TGTGCCAGCAGTGGGGGCCGGGGGAATGAGCAGTTCTTC. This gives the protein CASSGGRGNEQFF.

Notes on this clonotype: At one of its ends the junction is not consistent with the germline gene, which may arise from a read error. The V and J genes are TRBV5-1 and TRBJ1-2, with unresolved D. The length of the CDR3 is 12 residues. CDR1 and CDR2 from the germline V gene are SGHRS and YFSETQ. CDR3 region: CASSTDGPGYTF. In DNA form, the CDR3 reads TGTGCCAGCAGCACAGACGGTCCCGGCTACACCTTC.

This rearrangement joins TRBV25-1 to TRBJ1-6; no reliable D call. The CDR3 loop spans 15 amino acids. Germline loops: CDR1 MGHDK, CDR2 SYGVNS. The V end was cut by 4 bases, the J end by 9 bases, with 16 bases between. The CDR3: CASSGLGNPGSPLHF. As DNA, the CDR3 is TGTGCCAGCAGTGGGTTGGGGAACCCGGGTTCACCCCTCCACTTT.

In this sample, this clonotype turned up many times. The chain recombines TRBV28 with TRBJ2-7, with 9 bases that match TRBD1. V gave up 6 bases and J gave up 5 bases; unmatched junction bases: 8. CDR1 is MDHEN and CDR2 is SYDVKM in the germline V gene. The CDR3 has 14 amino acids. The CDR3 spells CASSLYRGRNEQYF. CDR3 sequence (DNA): TGTGCCAGCAGCCTATACAGGGGGCGCAACGAGCAGTACTTC.

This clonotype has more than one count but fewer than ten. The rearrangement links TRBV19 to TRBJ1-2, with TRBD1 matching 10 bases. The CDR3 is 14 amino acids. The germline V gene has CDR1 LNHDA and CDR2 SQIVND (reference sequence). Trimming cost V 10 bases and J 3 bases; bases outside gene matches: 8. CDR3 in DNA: TGTGCCACTAGGGCGGGACAGGGGTACTATGGCTACACCTTC. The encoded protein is CATRAGQGYYGYTF.

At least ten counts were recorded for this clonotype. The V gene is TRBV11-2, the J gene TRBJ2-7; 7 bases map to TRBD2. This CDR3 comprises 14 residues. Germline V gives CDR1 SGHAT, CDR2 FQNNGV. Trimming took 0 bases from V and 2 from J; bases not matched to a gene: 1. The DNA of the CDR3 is TGTGCCAGCAGCTTAGAGGGGGGGGCCTACGAGCAGTACTTC. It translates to CASSLEGGAYEQYF.

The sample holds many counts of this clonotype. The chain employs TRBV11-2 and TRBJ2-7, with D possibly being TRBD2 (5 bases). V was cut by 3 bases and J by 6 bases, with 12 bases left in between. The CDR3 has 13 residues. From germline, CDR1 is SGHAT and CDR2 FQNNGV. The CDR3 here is CASSFTRDREQYF. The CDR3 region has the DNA TGTGCCAGCAGCTTTACCCGGGATCGCGAGCAGTACTTC. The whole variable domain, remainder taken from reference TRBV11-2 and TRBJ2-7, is EAGVAQSPRYKIIEKRQSVAFWCNPISGHATLYWYQQILGQGPKLLIQFQNNGVVDDSQLPKDRFSAERLKGVDSTLKIQPAKLEDSAVYLCASSFTRDREQYFGPGTRLTVT.

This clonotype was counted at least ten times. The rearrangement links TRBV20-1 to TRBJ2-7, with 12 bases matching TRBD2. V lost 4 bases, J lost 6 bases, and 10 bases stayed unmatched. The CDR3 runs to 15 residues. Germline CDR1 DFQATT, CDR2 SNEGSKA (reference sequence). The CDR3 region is CSATPSGRARSEQYF. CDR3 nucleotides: TGCAGTGCTACACCTAGCGGGAGGGCCAGGAGCGAGCAGTACTTC.

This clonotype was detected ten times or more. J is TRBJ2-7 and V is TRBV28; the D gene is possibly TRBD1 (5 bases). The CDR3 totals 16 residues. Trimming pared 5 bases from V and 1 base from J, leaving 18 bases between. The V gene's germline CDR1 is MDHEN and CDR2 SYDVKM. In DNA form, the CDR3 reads TGTGCCAGCAGTCCTCTCTCCAGGGCCCAGTCCTACGAGCAGTACTTC. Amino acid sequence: CASSPLSRAQSYEQYF.

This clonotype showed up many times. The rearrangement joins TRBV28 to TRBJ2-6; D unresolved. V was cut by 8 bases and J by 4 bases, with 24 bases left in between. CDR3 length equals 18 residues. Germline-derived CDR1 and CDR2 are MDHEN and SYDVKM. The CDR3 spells CASRAQVVRSKGANVLTF. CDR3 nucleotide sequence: TGTGCCAGCCGAGCCCAGGTCGTTCGTTCCAAGGGGGCCAACGTCCTGACTTTC.

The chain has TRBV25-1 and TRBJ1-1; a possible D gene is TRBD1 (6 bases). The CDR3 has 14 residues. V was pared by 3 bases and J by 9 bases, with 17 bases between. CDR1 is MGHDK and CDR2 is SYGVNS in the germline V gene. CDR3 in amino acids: CASSERGNFLKAFF. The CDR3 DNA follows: TGTGCCAGCAGTGAGAGGGGGAATTTTTTGAAAGCTTTCTTT.

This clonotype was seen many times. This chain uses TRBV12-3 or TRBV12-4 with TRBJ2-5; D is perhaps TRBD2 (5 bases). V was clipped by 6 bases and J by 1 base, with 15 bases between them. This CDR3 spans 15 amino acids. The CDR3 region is CASSSNPGIQETQYF. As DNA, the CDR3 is TGTGCCAGCAGCTCTAACCCCGGGATCCAAGAGACCCAGTACTTC.